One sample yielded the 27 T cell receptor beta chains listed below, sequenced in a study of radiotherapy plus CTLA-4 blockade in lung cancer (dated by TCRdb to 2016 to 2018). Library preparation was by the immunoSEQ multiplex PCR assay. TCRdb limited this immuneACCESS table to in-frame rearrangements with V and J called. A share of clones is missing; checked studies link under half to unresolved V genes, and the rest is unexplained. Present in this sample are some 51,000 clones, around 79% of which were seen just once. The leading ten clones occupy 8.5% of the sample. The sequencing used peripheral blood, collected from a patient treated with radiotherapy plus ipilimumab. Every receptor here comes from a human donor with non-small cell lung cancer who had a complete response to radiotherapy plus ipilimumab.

This chain's CDR3 is CASSRGQGAGTGELFF. The CDR3 nucleotides are TGTGCCAGTAGTAGGGGACAGGGGGCTGGCACCGGGGAGCTGTTTTTT. This chain links TRBV19 with TRBJ2-2, with 12 bases that match TRBD1. In germline, CDR1 is LNHDA, CDR2 SQIVND (reference sequence). This CDR3 has 16 amino acids. After removal of 4 bases from V and 4 bases from J, the junction contained 4 bases not matched to a gene. Using reference TRBV19 and TRBJ2-2 for the parts outside the CDR3, the full variable domain is DGGITQSPKYLFRKEGQNVTLSCEQNLNHDAMYWYRQDPGQGLRLIYYSQIVNDFQKGDIAEGYSVSREKKESFPLTVTSAQKNPTAFYLCASSRGQGAGTGELFFGEGSRLTVL.

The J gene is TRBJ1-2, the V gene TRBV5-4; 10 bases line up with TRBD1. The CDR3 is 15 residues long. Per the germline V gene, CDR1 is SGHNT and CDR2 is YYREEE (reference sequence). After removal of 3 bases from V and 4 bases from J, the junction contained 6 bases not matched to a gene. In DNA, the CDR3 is TGTGCCAGCAGCTCACCAAGGGACAGGGGCTATGGCTACACCTTC. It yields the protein CASSSPRDRGYGYTF.

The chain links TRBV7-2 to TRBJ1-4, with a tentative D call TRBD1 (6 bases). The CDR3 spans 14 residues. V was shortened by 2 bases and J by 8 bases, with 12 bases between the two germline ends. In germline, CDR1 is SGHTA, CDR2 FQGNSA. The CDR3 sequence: CASSLSRGGEKLFF. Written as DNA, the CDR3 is TGTGCCAGCAGCTTAAGTCGCGGGGGCGAAAAACTGTTTTTT.

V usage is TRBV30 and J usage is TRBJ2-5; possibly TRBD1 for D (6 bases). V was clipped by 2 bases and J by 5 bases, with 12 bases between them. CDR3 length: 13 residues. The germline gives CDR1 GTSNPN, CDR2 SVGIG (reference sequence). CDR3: CAWSNRAGETQYF. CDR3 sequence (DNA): TGTGCCTGGAGTAACAGGGCAGGTGAGACCCAGTACTTC.

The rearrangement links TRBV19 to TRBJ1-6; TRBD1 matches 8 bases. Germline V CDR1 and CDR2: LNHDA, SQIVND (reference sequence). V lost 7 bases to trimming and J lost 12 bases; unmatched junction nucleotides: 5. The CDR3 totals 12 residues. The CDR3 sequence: CASNRGFEPLHF. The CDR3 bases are TGTGCCAGTAACAGGGGGTTTGAACCCCTCCACTTT.

The CDR3 sequence: CASSILGGVQETQYF. The CDR3 DNA reads TGTGCCAGTAGTATATTGGGGGGGGTCCAAGAGACCCAGTACTTC. The V and J genes are TRBV19 and TRBJ2-5; 7 bases are a match to TRBD2. Germline V gives CDR1 LNHDA, CDR2 SQIVND (reference sequence). CDR3 size: 15 residues. V was pared by 2 bases and J by 1 base, with 4 bases of the junction left unmatched. The full variable domain, its missing parts supplied by reference TRBV19 and TRBJ2-5, is DGGITQSPKYLFRKEGQNVTLSCEQNLNHDAMYWYRQDPGQGLRLIYYSQIVNDFQKGDIAEGYSVSREKKESFPLTVTSAQKNPTAFYLCASSILGGVQETQYFGPGTRLLVL.

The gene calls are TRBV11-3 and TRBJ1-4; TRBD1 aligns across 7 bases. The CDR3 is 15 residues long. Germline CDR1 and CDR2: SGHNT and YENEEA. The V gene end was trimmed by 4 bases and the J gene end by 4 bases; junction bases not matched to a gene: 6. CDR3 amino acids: CASSSQGLSNEKLFF. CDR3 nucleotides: TGTGCCAGCAGCTCACAGGGGTTGAGTAATGAAAAACTGTTTTTT.

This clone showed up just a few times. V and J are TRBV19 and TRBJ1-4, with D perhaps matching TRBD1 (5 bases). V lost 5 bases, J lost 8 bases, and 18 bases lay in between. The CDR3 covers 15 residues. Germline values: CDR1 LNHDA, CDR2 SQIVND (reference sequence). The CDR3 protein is CASSSFGTSREKLFF. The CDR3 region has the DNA TGTGCCAGTAGTTCCTTCGGGACTAGCAGGGAAAAACTGTTTTTT.

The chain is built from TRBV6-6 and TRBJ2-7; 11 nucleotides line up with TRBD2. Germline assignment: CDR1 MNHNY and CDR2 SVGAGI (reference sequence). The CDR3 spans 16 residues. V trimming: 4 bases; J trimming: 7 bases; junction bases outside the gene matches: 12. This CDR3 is CASSSGTSGRGYEQYV. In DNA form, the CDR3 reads TGTGCCAGCAGTTCTGGGACTAGCGGCAGGGGGTATGAGCAGTACGTC.

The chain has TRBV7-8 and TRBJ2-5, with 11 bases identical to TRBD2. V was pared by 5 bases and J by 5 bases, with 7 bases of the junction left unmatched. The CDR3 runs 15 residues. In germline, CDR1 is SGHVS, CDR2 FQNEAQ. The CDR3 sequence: CASSLELAGVETQYF. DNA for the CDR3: TGTGCCAGCAGCCTCGAACTAGCGGGAGTGGAGACCCAGTACTTC. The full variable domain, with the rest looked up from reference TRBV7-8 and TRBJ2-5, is GAGVSQSPRYKVAKRGQDVALRCDPISGHVSLFWYQQALGQGPEFLTYFQNEAQLDKSGLPSDRFFAERPEGSVSTLKIQRTQQEDSAVYLCASSLELAGVETQYFGPGTRLLVL.

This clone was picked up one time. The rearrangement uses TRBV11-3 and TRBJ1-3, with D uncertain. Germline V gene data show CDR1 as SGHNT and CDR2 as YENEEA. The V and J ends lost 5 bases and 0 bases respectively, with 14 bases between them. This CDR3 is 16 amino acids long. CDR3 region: CASSQQGGSSGNTIYF. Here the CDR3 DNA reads TGTGCCAGCAGCCAACAAGGCGGGTCCTCTGGAAACACCATATATTTT.

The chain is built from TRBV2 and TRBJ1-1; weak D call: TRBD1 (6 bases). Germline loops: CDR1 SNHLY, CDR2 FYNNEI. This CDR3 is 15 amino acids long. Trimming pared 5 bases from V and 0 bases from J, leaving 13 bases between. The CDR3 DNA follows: TGTGCCAGCAGTTATGGGGACATAATGAACACTGAAGCTTTCTTT. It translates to CASSYGDIMNTEAFF.

Here the CDR3 DNA reads TGCAGCGTACAGGTTGACTACGAGCAGTACTTC. Translating it yields CSVQVDYEQYF. The genes are TRBV29-1 and TRBJ2-7, with TRBD1 as a possible D gene (5 bases). The CDR3 extends over 11 amino acids. The V gene lost 6 bases and the J gene lost 3 bases, with 9 bases spanning the gap. Per the germline V gene, CDR1 is SQVTM and CDR2 is ANQGSEA.

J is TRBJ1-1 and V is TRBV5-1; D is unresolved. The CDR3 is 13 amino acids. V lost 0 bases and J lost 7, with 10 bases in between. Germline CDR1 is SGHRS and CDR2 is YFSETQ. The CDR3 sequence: CASSLADTIEAFF. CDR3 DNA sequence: TGCGCCAGCAGCTTGGCCGACACGATTGAAGCTTTCTTT.

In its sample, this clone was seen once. This CDR3 reads CASGEFREHGTDTQYF. As DNA, the CDR3 is TGTGCCAGCGGGGAGTTTAGGGAACATGGCACAGATACGCAGTATTTT. This chain links TRBV7-6 with TRBJ2-3; tentatively, D is TRBD2 (5 bases). Germline CDR1 SGHVS, CDR2 FNYEAQ. The V gene lost 8 bases and the J gene lost 1 base, with 19 bases spanning the gap. This CDR3 spans 16 amino acids.

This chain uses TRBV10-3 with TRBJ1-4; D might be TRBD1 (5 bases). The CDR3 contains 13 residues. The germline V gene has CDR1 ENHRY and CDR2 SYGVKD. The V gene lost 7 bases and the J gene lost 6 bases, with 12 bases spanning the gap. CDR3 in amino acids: CAITPRVDEKLFF. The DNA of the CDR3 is TGTGCCATCACCCCCAGGGTCGATGAAAAACTGTTTTTT.

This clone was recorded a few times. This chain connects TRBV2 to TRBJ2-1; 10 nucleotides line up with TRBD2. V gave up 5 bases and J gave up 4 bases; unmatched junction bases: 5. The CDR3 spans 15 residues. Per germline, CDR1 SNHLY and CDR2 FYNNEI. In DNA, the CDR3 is TGTGCCAGCAGTTCAGCGGGAGGGGTATACAATGAGCAGTTCTTC. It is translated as CASSSAGGVYNEQFF. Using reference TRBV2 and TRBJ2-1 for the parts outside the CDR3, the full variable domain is EPEVTQTPSHQVTQMGQEVILRCVPISNHLYFYWYRQILGQKVEFLVSFYNNEISEKSEIFDDQFSVERPDGSNFTLKIRSTKLEDSAMYFCASSSAGGVYNEQFFGPGTRLTVL.

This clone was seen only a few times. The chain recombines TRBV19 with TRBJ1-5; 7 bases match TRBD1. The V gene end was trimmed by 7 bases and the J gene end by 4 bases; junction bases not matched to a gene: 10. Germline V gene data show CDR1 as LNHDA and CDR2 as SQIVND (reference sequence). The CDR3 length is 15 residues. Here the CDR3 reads CASTLGGQMNQPQHF. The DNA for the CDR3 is TGTGCCAGTACCCTAGGGGGACAGATGAATCAGCCCCAGCATTTT.

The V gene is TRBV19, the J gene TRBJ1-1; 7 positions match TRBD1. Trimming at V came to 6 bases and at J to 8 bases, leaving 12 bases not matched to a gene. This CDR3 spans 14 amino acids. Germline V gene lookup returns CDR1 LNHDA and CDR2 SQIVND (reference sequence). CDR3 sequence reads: CASRPTGQRDEAFF. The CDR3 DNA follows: TGTGCCAGTAGACCGACAGGGCAGCGTGACGAAGCTTTCTTT. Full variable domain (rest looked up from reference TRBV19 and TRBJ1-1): DGGITQSPKYLFRKEGQNVTLSCEQNLNHDAMYWYRQDPGQGLRLIYYSQIVNDFQKGDIAEGYSVSREKKESFPLTVTSAQKNPTAFYLCASRPTGQRDEAFFGQGTRLTVV.

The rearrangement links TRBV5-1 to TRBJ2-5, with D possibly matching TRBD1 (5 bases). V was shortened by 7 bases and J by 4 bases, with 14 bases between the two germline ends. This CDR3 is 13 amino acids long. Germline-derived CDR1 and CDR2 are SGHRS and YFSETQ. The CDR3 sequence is CASQDQGGETQYF. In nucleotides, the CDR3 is TGCGCCAGCCAGGACCAGGGCGGAGAGACCCAGTACTTC.

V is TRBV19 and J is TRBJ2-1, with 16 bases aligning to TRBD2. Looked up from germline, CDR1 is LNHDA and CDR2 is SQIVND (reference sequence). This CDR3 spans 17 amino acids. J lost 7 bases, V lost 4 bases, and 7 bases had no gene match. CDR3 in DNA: TGTGCCAGTAGTACTGGGACTAGCGGGGGGGTTTTTAATGAGCAGTTCTTC. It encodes CASSTGTSGGVFNEQFF.

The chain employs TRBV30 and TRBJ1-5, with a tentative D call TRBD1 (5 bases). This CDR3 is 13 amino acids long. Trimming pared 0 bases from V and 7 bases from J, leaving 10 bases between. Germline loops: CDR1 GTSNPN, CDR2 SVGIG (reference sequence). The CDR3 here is CAWSVRGEQPQHF. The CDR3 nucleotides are TGTGCCTGGAGTGTACGGGGGGAACAGCCCCAGCATTTT.

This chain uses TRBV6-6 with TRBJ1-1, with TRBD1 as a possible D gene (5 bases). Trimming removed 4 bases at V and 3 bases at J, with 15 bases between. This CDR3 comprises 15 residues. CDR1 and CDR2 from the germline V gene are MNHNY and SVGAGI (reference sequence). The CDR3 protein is CASSSTGVGYTEAFF. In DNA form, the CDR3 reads TGTGCCAGCAGTTCAACGGGGGTCGGGTACACTGAAGCTTTCTTT.

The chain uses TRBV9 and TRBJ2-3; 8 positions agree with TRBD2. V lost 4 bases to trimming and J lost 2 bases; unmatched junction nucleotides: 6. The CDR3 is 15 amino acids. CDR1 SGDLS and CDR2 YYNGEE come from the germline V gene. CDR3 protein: CASSQLAALTDTQYF. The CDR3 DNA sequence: TGTGCCAGCAGCCAACTAGCGGCCCTCACAGATACGCAGTATTTT. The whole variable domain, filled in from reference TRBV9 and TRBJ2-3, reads DSGVTQTPKHLITATGQRVTLRCSPRSGDLSVYWYQQSLDQGLQFLIQYYNGEERAKGNILERFSAQQFPDLHSELNLSSLELGDSALYFCASSQLAALTDTQYFGPGTRLTVL.

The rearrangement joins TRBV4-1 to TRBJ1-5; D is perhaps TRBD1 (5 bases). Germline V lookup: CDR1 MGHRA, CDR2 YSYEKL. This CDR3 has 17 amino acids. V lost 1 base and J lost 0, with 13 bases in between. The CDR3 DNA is TGCGCCAGCAGCCAAGGCATGGTTAGGGGTAGCAATCAGCCCCAGCATTTT. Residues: CASSQGMVRGSNQPQHF.

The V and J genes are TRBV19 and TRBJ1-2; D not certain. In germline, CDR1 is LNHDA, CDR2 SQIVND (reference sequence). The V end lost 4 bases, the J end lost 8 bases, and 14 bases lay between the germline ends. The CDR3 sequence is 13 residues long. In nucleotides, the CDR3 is TGTGCCAGTAGTAGAGCCACAACGGGGGGCTACACCTTC. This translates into CASSRATTGGYTF.

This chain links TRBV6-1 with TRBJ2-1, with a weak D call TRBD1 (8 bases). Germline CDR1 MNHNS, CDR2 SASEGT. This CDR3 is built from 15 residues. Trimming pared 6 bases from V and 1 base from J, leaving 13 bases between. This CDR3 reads CASSAQGGSYNEQFF. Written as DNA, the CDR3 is TGTGCCAGCAGCGCACAGGGGGGGTCCTACAATGAGCAGTTCTTC.